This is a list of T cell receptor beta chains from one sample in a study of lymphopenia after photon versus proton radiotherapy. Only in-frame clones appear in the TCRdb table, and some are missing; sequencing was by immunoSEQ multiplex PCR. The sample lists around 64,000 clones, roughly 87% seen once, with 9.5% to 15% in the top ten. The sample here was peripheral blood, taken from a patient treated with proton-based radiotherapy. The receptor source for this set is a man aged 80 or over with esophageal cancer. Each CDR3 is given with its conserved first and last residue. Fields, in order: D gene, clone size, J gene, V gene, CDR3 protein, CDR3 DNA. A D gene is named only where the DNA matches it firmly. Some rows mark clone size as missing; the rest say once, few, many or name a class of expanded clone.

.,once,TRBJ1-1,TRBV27,CASSLGGASPGAEAFF,TGTGCCAGCAGTTTGGGGGGGGCCAGCCCGGGCGCTGAAGCTTTCTTT
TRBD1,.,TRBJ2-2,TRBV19,CASSIQGAQAGELFF,TGTGCCAGTAGTATCCAGGGGGCGCAAGCCGGGGAGCTGTTTTTT
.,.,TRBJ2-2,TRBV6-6,CASSYGRDTGELFF,TGTGCCAGCAGTTACGGGCGAGACACCGGGGAGCTGTTTTTT
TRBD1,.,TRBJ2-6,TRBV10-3,CAITRDRDTNVLTF,TGTGCCATCACTCGGGACAGGGACACCAACGTCCTGACTTTC
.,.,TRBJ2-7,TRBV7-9,CASSSGLEAYEQYF,TGTGCCAGCAGCTCGGGACTGGAGGCCTACGAGCAGTACTTC
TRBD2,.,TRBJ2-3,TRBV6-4,CASSVIAGSGTDTQYF,TGTGCCAGCAGTGTTATAGCGGGGAGCGGCACAGATACGCAGTATTTT
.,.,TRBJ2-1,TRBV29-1,CSVEDYESNEQFF,TGCAGCGTTGAAGACTATGAGAGCAATGAGCAGTTCTTC
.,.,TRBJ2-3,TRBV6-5,CASSYPDADTQYF,TGTGCCAGCAGTTACCCGGACGCAGATACGCAGTATTTT
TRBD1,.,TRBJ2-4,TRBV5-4,CASSLEQGLNIQYF,TGTGCCAGCAGCTTGGAACAGGGGCTAAACATTCAGTACTTC
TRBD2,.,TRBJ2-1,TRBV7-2,CASSPSGARYNEQFF,TGTGCCAGCAGCCCCAGCGGGGCGCGATACAATGAGCAGTTCTTC
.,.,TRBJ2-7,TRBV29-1,CSVGSVPYEQYF,TGCAGCGTCGGGAGCGTTCCCTACGAGCAGTACTTC
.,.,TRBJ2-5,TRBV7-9,CASSSQGVGETQYF,TGTGCCAGCAGCTCACAGGGAGTTGGAGAGACCCAGTACTTC
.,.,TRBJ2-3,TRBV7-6,CASSLVGSPSATQYF,TGTGCCAGCAGCTTAGTGGGATCCCCATCGGCTACGCAGTATTTT
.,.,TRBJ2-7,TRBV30,CAWSRAGSLFYEQYF,TGTGCCTGGAGTAGGGCAGGGAGCCTTTTCTACGAGCAGTACTTC
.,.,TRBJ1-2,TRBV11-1,CASSLNDYGYTF,TGTGCCAGCAGCTTAAATGACTATGGCTACACCTTC
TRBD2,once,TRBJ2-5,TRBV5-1,CASSLTSGRQETQYF,TGCGCCAGCAGCTTGACTAGCGGGAGACAAGAGACCCAGTACTTC
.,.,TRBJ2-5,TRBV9,CASSSGHQETQYF,TGTGCCAGCAGCTCGGGACACCAAGAGACCCAGTACTTC
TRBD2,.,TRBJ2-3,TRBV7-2,CASSFGGRASPADTQYF,TGTGCCAGCAGCTTCGGCGGGAGGGCCAGCCCCGCAGATACGCAGTATTTT
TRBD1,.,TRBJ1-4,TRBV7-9,CASSPTTGGYEKLFF,TGTGCCAGCAGCCCTACGACAGGGGGCTATGAAAAACTGTTTTTT
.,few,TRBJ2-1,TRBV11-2,CASSLAGDKQFF,TGTGCCAGCAGCTTAGCGGGAGATAAGCAGTTCTTC
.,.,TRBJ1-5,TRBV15,CATSREFPEINQPQHF,TGTGCCACCAGCAGAGAATTCCCAGAGATTAATCAGCCCCAGCATTTT
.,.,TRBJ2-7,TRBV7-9,CASSPTTGEQYF,TGTGCCAGCAGCCCCACAACGGGCGAGCAGTACTTC
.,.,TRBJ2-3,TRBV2,CASSPLRTDTQYF,TGTGCCAGCAGTCCCCTTAGAACAGATACGCAGTATTTT
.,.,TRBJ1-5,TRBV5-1,CASSLFGDSNQPQHF,TGCGCCAGCAGCTTGTTCGGGGACTCCAATCAGCCCCAGCATTTT
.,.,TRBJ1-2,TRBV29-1,CSVVETGYGYTF,TGCAGCGTTGTGGAGACAGGTTATGGCTACACCTTC